Following are 12 T cell receptor beta chains from one sample sequenced in a study of blood T cells in healthy people across ages. A J-beta primer mix and a sample-barcoded 5' primer were used in a second PCR of roughly 6 to 11 cycles. TCRdb reprocessed the 5' RACE reads via MiXCR and lists one record per CDR3 protein. This sample has about 2 million distinct CDR3 sequences, with less than 50% found just once. The sample comprised blood. The receptors were gathered from a woman in her forties in good health.

This chain joins TRBV20-1 and TRBJ1-6, with D possibly matching TRBD1 (5 bases). V was clipped by 7 bases and J by 0 bases, with 13 bases between them. Germline assignment: CDR1 DFQATT and CDR2 SNEGSKA (reference sequence). The CDR3 runs 15 residues. CDR3 protein: CSVGRGRSYNSPLHF. CDR3 sequence (DNA): TGCAGTGTGGGGCGGGGCCGCTCCTATAATTCACCCCTCCACTTT.

This clonotype was observed once. At one of its ends the junction is not consistent with the germline gene, which may arise from a read error. The J gene is TRBJ2-1, the V gene TRBV13; 7 nucleotides agree with TRBD1. There are 17 residues in the CDR3. The germline V gene has CDR1 PRHDT and CDR2 FYEKMQ (reference sequence). The CDR3 nucleotides read TGTGCCCGCAGCCCTACTAGACGGACAGGTTCCTACAATGAGCAGTTCTTC. Translation: CARSPTRRTGSYNEQFF.

The chain has TRBV27 and TRBJ2-5; 9 bases line up with TRBD1. This CDR3 is 14 amino acids long. Losses at the gene ends were 6 bases for V and 4 bases for J; bases not matched to a gene: 6. Germline values: CDR1 MNHEY, CDR2 SMNVEV (reference sequence). The CDR3 DNA follows: TGTGCCAGCAGGGCACAGGGGGCGGCAGAGACCCAGTACTTC. Protein sequence: CASRAQGAAETQYF.

Concerning this clonotype itself: Mismatch with germline at one junction end may stem from a read error. The rearrangement joins TRBV20-1 to TRBJ2-5; TRBD2 agrees at 9 bases. The J call may not be correct, given that the DNA end is closer to TRBJ2-7. This CDR3 comprises 14 residues. CDR1 and CDR2 from the germline V gene are DFQATT and SNEGSKA (reference sequence). CDR3 DNA: TGCAGTGCTAGAAGGGGGACTAGCTCCTGCGAGCAGTACTTC. Translation gives CSARRGTSSCEQYF.

V gene TRBV5-1 combines with J gene TRBJ2-5, with a weak D call TRBD1 (6 bases). Germline V gene lookup returns CDR1 SGHRS and CDR2 YFSETQ. Between the trimmed V and J ends, which lost 7 bases and 5 bases, there was a span of 21 bases. This CDR3 comprises 15 residues. The CDR3 DNA reads TGCGCCAGCGGTCCAGGGGCGGGCGGTCTTGAGACCCAGTACTTC. Protein: CASGPGAGGLETQYF.

The chain couples TRBV25-1 to TRBJ1-2; D is uncertain. V shed 4 bases and J shed 4 bases, with 7 bases lying between them. Germline V gene lookup returns CDR1 MGHDK and CDR2 SYGVNS. The CDR3 covers 12 residues. The CDR3 coding sequence is TGTGCCAGCAGTGGTAGCCTCTATGGCTACACCTTC. Its translation: CASSGSLYGYTF.

This clonotype was observed a handful of times. This rearrangement joins TRBV5-5 to TRBJ2-1, with 10 positions matching TRBD1. Germline CDR1 and CDR2: SGHKS and YYEKEE (reference sequence). The CDR3 sequence is 14 residues long. V was pared by 6 bases and J by 8 bases, with 8 bases of the junction left unmatched. The CDR3 nucleotides read TGTGCCAGCATCACCGGGACAGGGGACGATGAGCAGTTCTTC. Encoded protein: CASITGTGDDEQFF.

V gene TRBV4-2 combines with J gene TRBJ2-5; D might be TRBD2 (6 bases). Deletions cut 1 base from V and 2 bases from J, with 17 bases between. The CDR3 is 17 amino acids. CDR1 LGHNA and CDR2 YNFKEQ come from the germline V gene. In DNA, the CDR3 is TGTGCCAGCAGCCAAGGGAGAGCTGGCGGGGAACAAGAGACCCAGTACTTC. Its translation: CASSQGRAGGEQETQYF.

This clonotype turned up a few times. The rearrangement uses TRBV5-1 and TRBJ1-2, with D perhaps matching TRBD1 (5 bases). Trimming stripped 4 bases from V and 8 bases from J, with 33 bases between. Germline lookup yields CDR1 SGHRS and CDR2 YFSETQ. The CDR3 extends over 19 amino acids. This CDR3 is CASSRSSGEARDEYRGYTF. DNA of the CDR3: TGCGCCAGCAGCCGAAGCTCGGGGGAAGCCAGGGATGAATATCGAGGCTACACCTTC.

The chain joins TRBV7-6 to TRBJ2-3, with 10 bases matching TRBD2. The CDR3 extends over 17 amino acids. CDR1 SGHVS and CDR2 FNYEAQ come from the germline V gene. Unmatched junction bases numbered 12, after V lost 2 bases and J lost 7 bases. The CDR3, as DNA: TGTGCCAGCAGCTTATTGGCAGCGGGGGGGCAGTCGAATACGCAGTATTTT. Protein sequence: CASSLLAAGGQSNTQYF.

This chain links TRBV20-1 with TRBJ1-5; 10 bases line up with TRBD1. Germline values: CDR1 DFQATT, CDR2 SNEGSKA (reference sequence). This CDR3 comprises 14 residues. V shed 5 bases and J 5 bases; nucleotides not matched to a gene: 6. CDR3 sequence reads: CSAPGQGLHQPQHF. The CDR3 region has the DNA TGCAGTGCTCCGGGACAGGGGCTGCATCAGCCCCAGCATTTT.

In the case of this clonotype: Relative to the germline gene, one junction end is altered; a read error may explain this. This chain uses TRBV18 with TRBJ2-1; D possibly corresponds to TRBD1 (5 bases). CDR1 is KGHSH and CDR2 is LQKENI in the germline V gene. The CDR3 spans 13 residues. The CDR3 nucleotides read TGTGCCAGCTCGCCACAGGTTACGAATGAGCAGTTCTTC. Amino acids: CASSPQVTNEQFF.